These 13 T cell receptor beta chains share one sample of origin, sequenced in a study of T cells after yellow fever vaccination. TCRdb ran MiXCR on the 5' RACE reads and lists one entry per CDR3 protein. The sample shows approximately 300,000 distinct CDR3 sequences, around 7% of them seen only once. Here the sequenced sample was PBMCs, taken more than 40 days after the first yellow fever vaccination. All receptors derive from a man between 18 and 29 years old who received the YFV17D yellow fever vaccine.

This clonotype has a count of ten or more. A read error may account for a junction end that differs from germline. The chain joins TRBV5-1 to TRBJ2-1, with 10 nucleotides matching TRBD2. Germline assignment: CDR1 SGHRS and CDR2 YFSETQ. This CDR3 is built from 15 residues. The CDR3, as DNA: TGTGCCAGCAGCTTAGTAGCGGGGGGCTACAATGAGCAGTTCTTC. Its translation: CASSLVAGGYNEQFF.

V usage is TRBV10-3 and J usage is TRBJ1-1, with TRBD1 matching 8 bases. The length of the CDR3 is 14 residues. CDR1 is ENHRY and CDR2 is SYGVKD in the germline V gene. Trimming took 3 bases from V and 5 from J; bases not matched to a gene: 5. The CDR3 sequence: CAISEWQGATEAFF. The CDR3 region has the DNA TGTGCCATCAGTGAATGGCAGGGGGCAACTGAAGCTTTCTTT.

This clonotype was seen at least ten times. The chain recombines TRBV10-3 with TRBJ2-2; tentative D call: TRBD1 (5 bases). Germline lookup yields CDR1 ENHRY and CDR2 SYGVKD. V was pared by 4 bases and J by 6 bases, with 18 bases between. The CDR3 loop spans 16 amino acids. CDR3 in DNA: TGTGCCATCAGTGTTTATTCGGACAATTTTTCCGGGGAGCTGTTTTTT. Translated, it gives CAISVYSDNFSGELFF.

This clonotype turned up a few times. The chain uses TRBV7-2 and TRBJ1-1, with D unresolved. V was trimmed by 5 bases and J by 1 base, leaving 11 bases between them. CDR3 size: 14 residues. Germline CDR1 SGHTA, CDR2 FQGNSA. CDR3: CASSDGVANTEAFF. The CDR3 DNA is TGTGCCAGCAGCGACGGGGTCGCGAACACTGAAGCTTTCTTT.

This clonotype was detected only a few times. This sequence joins TRBV7-9 and TRBJ2-7, with D possibly matching TRBD1 (6 bases). Germline V gene sequence: CDR1 SEHNR, CDR2 FQNEAQ (reference sequence). V was pared by 1 base and J by 4 bases, with 17 bases between. This CDR3 region has 16 residues. The CDR3 loop reads CASSLDPGHIQYEQYF. As DNA, the CDR3 is TGTGCCAGCAGCTTAGACCCGGGACATATTCAATACGAGCAGTACTTC.

V usage is TRBV7-9 and J usage is TRBJ1-2; no firm D call. Germline CDR1 SEHNR, CDR2 FQNEAQ (reference sequence). V lost 1 base and J 5 bases, leaving 11 bases between the germline ends. CDR3 size: 14 residues. The CDR3 DNA sequence: TGTGCCAGCAGCTTAGTATCACGGGGATATGGCTACACCTTC. Translating it yields CASSLVSRGYGYTF.

This clonotype was picked up many times. This rearrangement joins TRBV7-2 to TRBJ2-2, with TRBD2 identical over 10 bases. The germline V gene has CDR1 SGHTA and CDR2 FQGNSA. Trimming cost V 3 bases and J 5 bases; bases outside gene matches: 9. The CDR3 is 17 residues long. The CDR3 reads CASSFAGTSVGTGELFF. CDR3 sequence (DNA): TGTGCCAGCAGCTTCGCCGGGACTAGCGTAGGGACCGGGGAGCTGTTTTTT.

In its sample, this clonotype was seen a few times. This chain uses TRBV5-1 with TRBJ2-7; D is unclear. Trimming took 1 base from V and 7 from J, leaving 15 bases between them. This CDR3 is built from 14 residues. CDR1 is SGHRS, CDR2 YFSETQ, per germline. As DNA, the CDR3 is TGCGCCAGCAGCTTGTACCCCTGGCAGGAGGAGCAGTACTTC. Protein product: CASSLYPWQEEQYF.

This clonotype was counted a few times. This chain joins TRBV7-2 and TRBJ2-1; D is tentatively TRBD1 or TRBD2 (5 bases each). CDR3 length: 13 amino acids. CDR1 and CDR2 from the germline V gene are SGHTA and FQGNSA. V shed 0 bases and J shed 9 bases, with 9 bases lying between them. CDR3: CASSLAEGSEQFF. CDR3 DNA sequence: TGTGCCAGCAGCTTAGCTGAGGGGAGTGAGCAGTTCTTC.

CDR3 DNA sequence: TGTGCCAGCAGTTCCTCTCAGAACACTGAAGCTTTCTTT. Encoded protein: CASSSSQNTEAFF. The rearrangement joins TRBV6-5 to TRBJ1-1, with D uncertain. Germline V CDR1 and CDR2: MNHEY, SVGAGI. There are 13 residues in the CDR3. The V end lost 4 bases, the J end lost 1 base, and 7 bases lay between the germline ends.

This clonotype occurred many times. The V gene is TRBV20-1, the J gene TRBJ1-3, with 7 bases that match TRBD1. Germline values: CDR1 DFQATT, CDR2 SNEGSKA (reference sequence). V trimming: 1 base; J trimming: 8 bases; junction bases outside the gene matches: 2. This CDR3 is 12 amino acids long. CDR3 amino acids: CSARGQGYTIYF. CDR3 DNA sequence: TGCAGTGCTAGAGGACAGGGATACACCATATATTTT.

This clonotype was seen only a few times. The chain employs TRBV20-1 and TRBJ1-2, with a weak D call TRBD1 (5 bases). The germline V gene has CDR1 DFQATT and CDR2 SNEGSKA (reference sequence). Trimming took 3 bases from V and 8 from J, leaving 13 bases between them. The CDR3 loop spans 12 amino acids. This CDR3 is CSASESGNGYTF. For the CDR3, the DNA is TGCAGTGCTAGTGAGTCAGGGAACGGCTACACCTTC.

There are a few counts of this clonotype. This sequence joins TRBV20-1 and TRBJ2-1; D gene ambiguous. V was pared by 4 bases and J by 7 bases, with 14 bases between. CDR3 length: 13 amino acids. Germline values: CDR1 DFQATT, CDR2 SNEGSKA (reference sequence). The CDR3 loop reads CSATGTIENEQFF. The CDR3 DNA is TGCAGTGCTACAGGCACGATCGAGAATGAGCAGTTCTTC.